Each of the 23 T cell receptor beta chains below was sequenced from the same sample in a study of T cell responses to AZD1222 COVID-19 vaccine. The repertoire was sequenced with immunoSEQ multiplex PCR; TCRdb's copy has only in-frame clones and lacks some. The sample lists tens of thousands of clones; around 80% were seen once. The specimen was peripheral blood, collected on day 0 of AZD1222 vaccination. These receptors came from an adult in good health.

This rearrangement joins TRBV15 to TRBJ1-3; D not certain. Germline V gene lookup returns CDR1 LNHNV and CDR2 YYDKDF (reference sequence). V was clipped by 0 bases and J by 2 bases, with 2 bases between them. The CDR3 loop spans 13 amino acids. CDR3 loop: CATSRDTGNTIYF. In DNA, the CDR3 is TGTGCCACCAGCAGAGATACTGGAAACACCATATATTTT.

V gene TRBV5-4 combines with J gene TRBJ2-1, with D possibly called TRBD1 or TRBD2 (6 bases each). This CDR3 is built from 12 residues. Germline V gene data show CDR1 as SGHNT and CDR2 as YYREEE (reference sequence). Trimming took off 1 base at V and 12 bases at J, with 11 bases between the two ends. The CDR3 DNA reads as TGTGCCAGCAGCTTGCCGGGGGCAGGGCAGTTCTTC. This sequence encodes CASSLPGAGQFF. The full variable domain, completed using reference TRBV5-4 and TRBJ2-1, is ETGVTQSPTHLIKTRGQQVTLRCSSQSGHNTVSWYQQALGQGPQFIFQYYREEENGRGNFPPRFSGLQFPNYSSELNVNALELDDSALYLCASSLPGAGQFFGPGTRLTVL.

The rearrangement links TRBV5-5 to TRBJ2-7; D might be TRBD1 (7 bases). Germline V CDR1 and CDR2: SGHKS, YYEKEE (reference sequence). V was shortened by 4 bases and J by 2 bases, with 16 bases between the two germline ends. The CDR3 sequence is 15 residues long. The CDR3 coding sequence is TGTGCCAGCAGCCCGGAACAGGGGAGGCCCTACGAGCAGTACTTC. Its translation: CASSPEQGRPYEQYF.

V gene TRBV10-3 combines with J gene TRBJ1-4, with 9 positions matching TRBD1. V was pared by 6 bases and J by 7 bases, with 6 bases of the junction left unmatched. Germline CDR1 reads ENHRY; CDR2 reads SYGVKD. CDR3 length equals 14 residues. The CDR3 sequence is CAISSDRGTEKLFF. The CDR3, as DNA: TGTGCCATCAGCTCCGACAGGGGGACTGAAAAACTGTTTTTT.

V and J are TRBV2 and TRBJ1-1, with 9 bases fitting TRBD1. Germline V gene lookup returns CDR1 SNHLY and CDR2 FYNNEI. This CDR3 region has 14 residues. Trimming removed 6 bases from V and 2 bases from J; junction bases left unmatched: 4. This CDR3 reads CASRGGQGNTEAFF. CDR3 coding DNA: TGTGCCAGCAGAGGGGGACAGGGAAACACTGAAGCTTTCTTT.

The V gene is TRBV4-3, the J gene TRBJ1-2, with D unresolved. The germline V and J ends were trimmed by 4 bases and 3 bases, with 18 bases remaining between them. The CDR3 has 16 residues. In germline, CDR1 is LGHNA, CDR2 YSLEER. The CDR3 bases are TGCGCCAGCAGCCCAATTCTGAACCTTGCTCACTATGGCTACACCTTC. Encoded protein: CASSPILNLAHYGYTF.

The CDR3 bases are TGCAGTGCTAGTGGGGCTAGCGGGGATTCTTGGATCTACGAGCAGTACTTC. Protein product: CSASGASGDSWIYEQYF. This rearrangement joins TRBV20-1 to TRBJ2-7, with 9 bases aligning to TRBD2. Germline values: CDR1 DFQATT, CDR2 SNEGSKA (reference sequence). There are 17 residues in the CDR3. The trim removed 3 bases at V and 3 bases at J, leaving 15 bases unmatched.

The chain links TRBV9 to TRBJ2-6; 7 nucleotides line up with TRBD1. Germline V gene lookup returns CDR1 SGDLS and CDR2 YYNGEE. CDR3 length: 18 amino acids. V was clipped by 4 bases and J by 2 bases; unmatched bases: 12. CDR3 loop: CASSPQPPGGTGANVLTF. The CDR3 DNA reads as TGTGCCAGCAGCCCCCAACCGCCAGGGGGAACTGGGGCCAACGTCCTGACTTTC. Full variable domain (missing parts from reference TRBV9 and TRBJ2-6): DSGVTQTPKHLITATGQRVTLRCSPRSGDLSVYWYQQSLDQGLQFLIQYYNGEERAKGNILERFSAQQFPDLHSELNLSSLELGDSALYFCASSPQPPGGTGANVLTFGAGSRLTVL.

The chain carries TRBV28 and TRBJ2-2, with unresolved D. This CDR3 spans 13 amino acids. Trimming left V 6 bases short and J 0 bases short, with 5 bases between. The germline CDR1 and CDR2 sequences are MDHEN and SYDVKM. CDR3 coding DNA: TGTGCCAGCAGCCATTCGAACACCGGGGAGCTGTTTTTT. It translates to CASSHSNTGELFF.

V usage is TRBV10-3 and J usage is TRBJ2-1; 9 bases agree with TRBD2. The CDR3 runs to 18 residues. With 4 bases clipped from V and 0 bases from J, the junction kept 10 bases outside the gene matches. Germline CDR1 reads ENHRY; CDR2 reads SYGVKD. The CDR3 DNA reads as TGTGCCATCAGTGGGGCTAGCGGGATATCGAGCTCCTACAATGAGCAGTTCTTC. As protein: CAISGASGISSSYNEQFF.

The chain is built from TRBV6-5 and TRBJ2-1; possible D gene TRBD1, 6 bases. V was cut by 6 bases and J by 7 bases, with 13 bases left in between. Per the germline V gene, CDR1 is MNHEY and CDR2 is SVGAGI. The CDR3 loop spans 13 amino acids. CDR3 amino acids: CASSQGTWNEQFF. CDR3 nucleotides: TGTGCCAGCAGCCAGGGGACGTGGAATGAGCAGTTCTTC.

This chain connects TRBV19 to TRBJ1-1; TRBD1 is a possible D gene (5 bases). Trimming pared 7 bases from V and 3 bases from J, leaving 18 bases between. Germline V gene data show CDR1 as LNHDA and CDR2 as SQIVND (reference sequence). The CDR3 covers 15 residues. The CDR3 bases are TGTGCCAGTACCCCCTGGCAGGGACTGGACACTGAAGCTTTCTTT. Protein: CASTPWQGLDTEAFF.

CDR3 protein: CASNRRGEKLFF. The CDR3 nucleotides read TGTGCCAGTAACAGGAGAGGTGAAAAACTGTTTTTT. The gene calls are TRBV19 and TRBJ1-4; weak D call: TRBD1 (5 bases). Germline CDR1 is LNHDA and CDR2 is SQIVND (reference sequence). The CDR3 is 12 residues long. Trimming pared 7 bases from V and 7 bases from J, leaving 10 bases between.

The rearrangement uses TRBV4-2 and TRBJ2-7; TRBD2 is a possible D gene (6 bases). This CDR3 is 18 amino acids long. Trimming left V 1 base short and J 5 bases short, with 24 bases between. Germline assignment: CDR1 LGHNA and CDR2 YNFKEQ. Written as DNA, the CDR3 is TGTGCCAGCAGCCAAGCGGCTAGCGAGACGCTTTGGGCGAACGAGCAGTACTTC. Its translation: CASSQAASETLWANEQYF.

The rearrangement links TRBV28 to TRBJ1-5; D unclear. The CDR3 sequence is 14 residues long. CDR1 is MDHEN and CDR2 is SYDVKM in the germline V gene. With 5 bases removed from V and 1 base from J, the gap between germline ends came to 9 bases. The CDR3: CASSPSPSNQPQHF. CDR3 DNA sequence: TGTGCCAGCAGTCCCTCCCCAAGCAATCAGCCCCAGCATTTT.

The chain couples TRBV6-2 or TRBV6-3 to TRBJ1-5; 7 bases are a match to TRBD1. The CDR3 extends over 16 amino acids. Germline CDR1 reads MNHEY; CDR2 reads SVGEGT. The V and J ends lost 2 bases and 7 bases, in that order; junction bases with no gene match: 11. The CDR3 DNA reads as TGTGCCAGCAGTTACGCCCCGCGACAGGGAGTCCAGCCCCAGCATTTT. Amino acid sequence: CASSYAPRQGVQPQHF.

This clone was detected a few times. The chain has TRBV28 and TRBJ1-2; D is ambiguous. Trimming cost V 7 bases and J 8 bases, with 17 bases left between them. This CDR3 has 13 amino acids. CDR1 and CDR2 (germline): MDHEN, SYDVKM. DNA of the CDR3: TGTGCCAGCACCATAAGAGTAGAGGTGGGCTACACCTTC. Residues: CASTIRVEVGYTF.

This chain joins TRBV19 and TRBJ1-4; D possibly corresponds to TRBD1 (5 bases). This CDR3 region has 14 residues. CDR1 and CDR2 (germline): LNHDA, SQIVND (reference sequence). V was clipped by 6 bases and J by 5 bases, with 13 bases between them. The CDR3 DNA follows: TGTGCCAGTAGGGCGACGGGGCCGAATGAAAAACTGTTTTTT. This sequence encodes CASRATGPNEKLFF.

For this clone: Distinct nucleotide sequences in the sample also encode this CDR3. J is TRBJ2-7 and V is TRBV19, with a tentative D call TRBD1 (5 bases). The CDR3 has 14 amino acids. The V end was cut by 1 base, the J end by 0 bases, with 7 bases between. The germline CDR1 and CDR2 sequences are LNHDA and SQIVND (reference sequence). This chain's CDR3 is CASSIGGGSYEQYF. CDR3 nucleotides: TGTGCCAGTAGTATAGGGGGCGGCTCCTACGAGCAGTACTTC.

The chain links TRBV11-2 to TRBJ2-3, with D possibly matching TRBD2 (5 bases). V lost 0 bases and J lost 2, with 9 bases in between. Looked up from germline, CDR1 is SGHAT and CDR2 is FQNNGV. The CDR3 covers 15 residues. The CDR3 is CASSLDRGNTDTQYF. The CDR3 DNA follows: TGTGCCAGCAGCTTAGATCGGGGAAACACAGATACGCAGTATTTT.

V is TRBV7-2 and J is TRBJ2-7; TRBD1 is a possible D gene (6 bases). Trimming removed 5 bases at V and 6 bases at J, with 20 bases between. The CDR3 covers 15 residues. Germline V CDR1 and CDR2: SGHTA, FQGNSA. CDR3 sequence (DNA): TGTGCCAGCAGCACCCCGGGCAGGGGCCACTTCGAGCAGTACTTC. Translated: CASSTPGRGHFEQYF.

This clone has a single count. The chain couples TRBV28 to TRBJ1-5; the D is unclear. This CDR3 is 13 amino acids long. Germline V gene data show CDR1 as MDHEN and CDR2 as SYDVKM. The ends were cut back, 2 bases at V and 4 bases at J, with 6 bases in the middle. The CDR3: CASSLVTNQPQHF. The CDR3 DNA reads TGTGCCAGCAGTTTAGTGACGAATCAGCCCCAGCATTTT.

The chain recombines TRBV19 with TRBJ2-2; a weak D match, TRBD2 (5 bases). CDR3 length: 15 amino acids. The V and J ends lost 6 bases and 1 base respectively, with 12 bases between them. Germline V lookup: CDR1 LNHDA, CDR2 SQIVND (reference sequence). CDR3 sequence reads: CASRAGRMNTGELFF. CDR3 DNA sequence: TGTGCCAGTAGGGCGGGTCGGATGAACACCGGGGAGCTGTTTTTT.